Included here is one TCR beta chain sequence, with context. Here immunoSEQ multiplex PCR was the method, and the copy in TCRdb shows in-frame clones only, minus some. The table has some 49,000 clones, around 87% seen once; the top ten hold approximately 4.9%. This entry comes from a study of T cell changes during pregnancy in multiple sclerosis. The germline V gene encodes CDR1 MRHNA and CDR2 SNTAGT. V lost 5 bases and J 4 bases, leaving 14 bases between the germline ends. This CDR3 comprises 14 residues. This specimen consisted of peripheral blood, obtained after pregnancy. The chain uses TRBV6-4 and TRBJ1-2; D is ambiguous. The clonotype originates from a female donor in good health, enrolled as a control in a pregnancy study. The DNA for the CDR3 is TGTGCCAGCAGTCCCACCGTTACAGCCTATGGCTACACCTTC. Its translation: CASSPTVTAYGYTF.